These 32 T cell receptor beta chains came from one sample sequenced in a study of shared clonotypes between healthy human individuals. Measured with immunoSEQ multiplex PCR; TCRdb has only the in-frame clones, and not every one. This sample has a few million clones; approximately 90% occur once, and the top ten carry roughly 0.13%. The specimen sequenced was naive CD4+ T cells sorted from blood. Subset in this sample: CD45RA+ positively selected. All receptors derive from a young man in good health.

The rearrangement links TRBV5-1 to TRBJ2-5, with D perhaps matching TRBD1 or TRBD2 (5 bases each). The CDR3 has 14 residues. Germline V lookup: CDR1 SGHRS, CDR2 YFSETQ. V was trimmed by 4 bases and J by 5 bases, leaving 15 bases between them. The DNA of the CDR3 is TGCGCCAGCAGCCTGAGGGACCGCGAGGAGACCCAGTACTTC. Its protein is CASSLRDREETQYF.

The chain recombines TRBV2 with TRBJ2-4; TRBD1 aligns across 9 bases. With V trimmed by 8 bases and J by 8 bases, 4 bases remained unmatched. Germline loops: CDR1 SNHLY, CDR2 FYNNEI. CDR3 length equals 12 residues. DNA of the CDR3: TGTGCCAGCCTCGACAGGGGGTACATTCAGTACTTC. This sequence encodes CASLDRGYIQYF.

The gene calls are TRBV28 and TRBJ2-3, with 11 bases fitting TRBD2. Germline CDR1 and CDR2: MDHEN and SYDVKM. Unmatched junction bases numbered 5, after V lost 4 bases and J lost 5 bases. The CDR3 length is 15 residues. In DNA, the CDR3 is TGTGCCAGCAGTTCTAGCGGGGGGAGAGGAGATACGCAGTATTTT. The encoded protein is CASSSSGGRGDTQYF.

V usage is TRBV30 and J usage is TRBJ2-1, with 14 bases that match TRBD2. Trimming removed 4 bases from V and 3 bases from J; junction bases left unmatched: 5. Germline values: CDR1 GTSNPN, CDR2 SVGIG (reference sequence). The CDR3 has 16 residues. The chain's CDR3 is CAWTPGLAGGYNEQFF. CDR3 coding DNA: TGTGCCTGGACCCCAGGACTAGCGGGGGGCTACAATGAGCAGTTCTTC.

CDR3: CAISGQEAYNEQFF. In DNA form, the CDR3 reads TGTGCCATCAGTGGACAGGAAGCCTACAATGAGCAGTTCTTC. This chain connects TRBV10-3 to TRBJ2-1, with D perhaps TRBD1 (6 bases). Trimming cost V 4 bases and J 2 bases, with 9 bases left between them. Germline values: CDR1 ENHRY, CDR2 SYGVKD. The CDR3 is 14 amino acids.

The genes are TRBV6-5 and TRBJ2-1; 8 nucleotides match TRBD1. Germline V lookup: CDR1 MNHEY, CDR2 SVGAGI. With 4 bases clipped from V and 8 bases from J, the junction kept 4 bases outside the gene matches. CDR3 length: 13 amino acids. This chain's CDR3 is CASSSRGRDEQFF. CDR3 sequence (DNA): TGTGCCAGCAGTTCCAGGGGGCGCGATGAGCAGTTCTTC.

This chain uses TRBV5-4 with TRBJ2-7, with D hard to call. The CDR3 is made up of 13 amino acids. The V gene's germline CDR1 is SGHNT and CDR2 YYREEE (reference sequence). The germline V and J ends were trimmed by 0 bases and 2 bases, with 6 bases remaining between them. CDR3 in DNA: TGTGCCAGCAGCTTGGACGCTACCTACGAGCAGTACTTC. Its translation: CASSLDATYEQYF.

The gene calls are TRBV10-3 and TRBJ2-1; D assignment may be TRBD1 or TRBD2 (5 bases each). This CDR3 has 13 amino acids. Trimming cost V 2 bases and J 6 bases, with 8 bases left between them. Germline CDR1 ENHRY, CDR2 SYGVKD. CDR3 in DNA: TGTGCCATCAGTGAGAGGGACCTCAATGAGCAGTTCTTC. Translation gives CAISERDLNEQFF.

V is TRBV18 and J is TRBJ2-7; 10 nucleotides match TRBD1. Germline lookup yields CDR1 KGHSH and CDR2 LQKENI. V was clipped by 4 bases and J by 3 bases; unmatched bases: 6. The length of the CDR3 is 15 residues. CDR3 DNA sequence: TGTGCCAGCTCACGCTCCGGGACAGGGGACTACGAGCAGTACTTC. Residues: CASSRSGTGDYEQYF.

CDR3 DNA: TGTGCCAGCAGCTCCTGGACAGGGGGGCTAGCGGGAGGAGGCGAGCAGTACTTC. Protein product: CASSSWTGGLAGGGEQYF. The chain joins TRBV5-6 to TRBJ2-7; D is perhaps TRBD2 (11 bases). V dropped 3 bases and J dropped 6 bases, with 28 bases sitting between them. From germline, CDR1 is SGHDT and CDR2 YYEEEE. The CDR3 runs to 18 residues. The full variable domain, with the rest looked up from reference TRBV5-6 and TRBJ2-7, is DAGVTQSPTHLIKTRGQQVTLRCSPKSGHDTVSWYQQALGQGPQFIFQYYEEEERQRGNFPDRFSGHQFPNYSSELNVNALLLGDSALYLCASSSWTGGLAGGGEQYFGPGTRLTVT.

J is TRBJ1-5 and V is TRBV6-1; TRBD1 might be the D (6 bases). The CDR3 sequence is 15 residues long. Germline-derived CDR1 and CDR2 are MNHNS and SASEGT. The V end was cut by 4 bases, the J end by 4 bases, with 14 bases between. The chain's CDR3 is CASSGPTGRNQPQHF. The CDR3 DNA reads as TGTGCCAGCAGTGGCCCAACAGGGAGAAATCAGCCCCAGCATTTT.

This clone showed up just once. This chain links TRBV2 with TRBJ2-2, with D tentatively TRBD2 (5 bases). This CDR3 is 15 amino acids long. V shed 3 bases and J shed 6 bases, with 14 bases lying between them. CDR1 is SNHLY, CDR2 FYNNEI, per germline. The CDR3 is CASSETTTSAGELFF. Written as DNA, the CDR3 is TGTGCCAGCAGTGAGACGACTACGTCCGCCGGGGAGCTGTTTTTT.

A word on this clone: The sample has other DNA sequences that encode this CDR3 too. CDR3 protein: CSVAQGSGANVLTF. The CDR3 DNA follows: TGCAGCGTTGCCCAGGGTTCTGGGGCCAACGTCCTGACTTTC. The chain is built from TRBV29-1 and TRBJ2-6; weak D call: TRBD1 (5 bases). Germline loops: CDR1 SQVTM, CDR2 ANQGSEA. This CDR3 is 14 amino acids long. Trimming removed 4 bases at V and 1 base at J, with 8 bases between.

In regard to this clone: The same CDR3 also results from other DNA sequences found in this sample. V and J are TRBV27 and TRBJ1-6; D is uncertain. The germline gives CDR1 MNHEY, CDR2 SMNVEV (reference sequence). Trimming cost V 2 bases and J 7 bases, with 3 bases left between them. The CDR3 has 12 amino acids. CDR3 loop: CASSLGNSPLHF. Written as DNA, the CDR3 is TGTGCCAGCAGTTTAGGGAATTCACCCCTCCACTTT.

Regarding this clone: The sample carries other DNA sequences with the same CDR3. This chain uses TRBV6-5 with TRBJ1-1; D not resolved. With 6 bases removed from V and 1 base from J, the gap between germline ends came to 9 bases. The germline CDR1 and CDR2 sequences are MNHEY and SVGAGI. The CDR3 spans 13 residues. The CDR3: CASSRLPNTEAFF. In DNA form, the CDR3 reads TGTGCCAGCAGCAGACTTCCGAACACTGAAGCTTTCTTT.

The chain is built from TRBV7-9 and TRBJ1-2; D is uncertain. This CDR3 is built from 13 residues. CDR1 and CDR2 (germline): SEHNR, FQNEAQ (reference sequence). Trimming cost V 0 bases and J 3 bases, with 5 bases left between them. DNA of the CDR3: TGTGCCAGCAGCTTAGCTGGGTACTATGGCTACACCTTC. Its translation is CASSLAGYYGYTF.

This chain connects TRBV5-8 to TRBJ2-1, with no clear D. The ends were cut back, 4 bases at V and 3 bases at J, with 11 bases in the middle. Germline assignment: CDR1 SGHTS and CDR2 YDEGEE. This CDR3 contains 14 residues. CDR3 coding DNA: TGTGCCAGCAGCCCCTTTGGGGACTACAATGAGCAGTTCTTC. It codes for CASSPFGDYNEQFF.

This clone appeared a single time. The sample holds other DNA sequences that translate to the same CDR3. The chain recombines TRBV5-6 with TRBJ1-1, with 8 bases matching TRBD1. The germline V gene has CDR1 SGHDT and CDR2 YYEEEE. The junction had 5 bases not matched to a gene; V was cut back by 2 bases and J by 2 bases. The CDR3 sequence is 15 residues long. In DNA form, the CDR3 reads TGTGCCAGCAGCTTACCGACAGGGGTTAACACTGAAGCTTTCTTT. This sequence encodes CASSLPTGVNTEAFF.

This chain uses TRBV19 with TRBJ2-5; D not certain. The germline V gene encodes CDR1 LNHDA and CDR2 SQIVND (reference sequence). V was shortened by 5 bases and J by 5 bases, with 15 bases between the two germline ends. The CDR3 contains 14 residues. The CDR3 reads CASSRGIPRETQYF. CDR3 DNA: TGTGCCAGTAGTCGTGGGATACCGCGGGAGACCCAGTACTTC.

J is TRBJ2-5 and V is TRBV7-2; 7 bases are a match to TRBD2. The J segment lost 0 bases and the V segment lost 7 bases, leaving 14 bases of the junction unmatched. This CDR3 region has 17 residues. Germline CDR1 and CDR2: SGHTA and FQGNSA. The CDR3: CASNVRYSAGHQETQYF. The CDR3 region has the DNA TGTGCCAGCAACGTGAGATATTCAGCGGGACACCAAGAGACCCAGTACTTC.

V and J are TRBV5-1 and TRBJ1-1, with D possibly being TRBD1 (6 bases). This CDR3 comprises 16 residues. The V and J ends lost 0 bases and 1 base respectively, with 13 bases between them. Germline CDR1 and CDR2: SGHRS and YFSETQ. In nucleotides, the CDR3 is TGCGCCAGCAGCTTGGGGGCCGGCAGGGGGAACACTGAAGCTTTCTTT. Residues: CASSLGAGRGNTEAFF.

This clone was detected only a few times. The rearrangement joins TRBV2 to TRBJ1-2, with TRBD1 identical over 10 bases. Unmatched junction bases numbered 7, after V lost 6 bases and J lost 6 bases. Germline CDR1 SNHLY, CDR2 FYNNEI. The CDR3 runs 14 residues. DNA of the CDR3: TGTGCCAGCAGCGCCGGGACAGGGGTAAATGGCTACACCTTC. Residues: CASSAGTGVNGYTF.

CDR3 bases: TGTGCCAGCAGTGACCCGACAGGGTGGGGTGTCTACACCTTC. Protein product: CASSDPTGWGVYTF. The J gene is TRBJ1-2, the V gene TRBV25-1; 7 nucleotides line up with TRBD1. Germline loops: CDR1 MGHDK, CDR2 SYGVNS. V lost 3 bases to trimming and J lost 10 bases; unmatched junction nucleotides: 11. This CDR3 comprises 14 residues.

V gene TRBV29-1 combines with J gene TRBJ1-1, with 8 bases that match TRBD1. The CDR3 totals 13 residues. The trim removed 6 bases at V and 4 bases at J, leaving 7 bases unmatched. The germline V gene has CDR1 SQVTM and CDR2 ANQGSEA. The DNA for the CDR3 is TGCAGCGTGGCACAGGGGGTAGGCACTGAAGCTTTCTTT. Its translation is CSVAQGVGTEAFF.

The chain recombines TRBV18 with TRBJ2-7; D is undetermined. The V end lost 0 bases, the J end lost 8 bases, and 11 bases lay between the germline ends. CDR1 and CDR2 from the germline V gene are KGHSH and LQKENI. This CDR3 is built from 13 residues. For the CDR3, the DNA is TGTGCCAGCTCACCACCGATGGAAATTAAGCAGTACTTC. Its translation is CASSPPMEIKQYF. The whole variable domain, filled in from reference TRBV18 and TRBJ2-7, reads NAGVMQNPRHLVRRRGQEARLRCSPMKGHSHVYWYRQLPEEGLKFMVYLQKENIIDESGMPKERFSAEFPKEGPSILRIQQVVRGDSAAYFCASSPPMEIKQYFGPGTRLTVT.

CDR3 bases: TGTGCCAGCAGCTTATCCCCACGACAGGGGGTATCCTACGAGCAGTACTTC. It codes for CASSLSPRQGVSYEQYF. The J gene is TRBJ2-7, the V gene TRBV7-8; 9 bases align to TRBD1. Looked up from germline, CDR1 is SGHVS and CDR2 is FQNEAQ. The CDR3 loop spans 17 amino acids. V gave up 2 bases and J gave up 1 base; unmatched junction bases: 9. The variable domain in full, completed from reference TRBV7-8 and TRBJ2-7, reads GAGVSQSPRYKVAKRGQDVALRCDPISGHVSLFWYQQALGQGPEFLTYFQNEAQLDKSGLPSDRFFAERPEGSVSTLKIQRTQQEDSAVYLCASSLSPRQGVSYEQYFGPGTRLTVT.

CDR3 protein: CASRERGPQETQYF. The CDR3 bases are TGTGCCAGCAGAGAGCGGGGCCCACAAGAGACCCAGTACTTC. The V call is TRBV28, the J call TRBJ2-5; TRBD2 matches at 7 bases. CDR1 is MDHEN, CDR2 SYDVKM, per germline. The CDR3 runs to 14 residues. V shed 6 bases, J shed 2 bases, and the junction held 6 bases outside the gene matches.

The chain has TRBV4-3 and TRBJ2-3; D remains ambiguous. Trimming took off 4 bases at V and 0 bases at J, with 8 bases between the two ends. This CDR3 region has 14 residues. From germline, CDR1 is LGHNA and CDR2 YSLEER. DNA for the CDR3: TGCGCCAGCAGCCGGGTAACTAGCACAGATACGCAGTATTTT. It encodes CASSRVTSTDTQYF.

V gene TRBV7-3 combines with J gene TRBJ2-1, with 10 bases matching TRBD2. CDR1 SGHTA and CDR2 FQGTGA come from the germline V gene. The CDR3 length is 16 residues. Unmatched junction bases numbered 2, after V lost 0 bases and J lost 3 bases. Written as DNA, the CDR3 is TGTGCCAGCAGCTTAACGGTAGCGGGGGGCTACAATGAGCAGTTCTTC. Its translation is CASSLTVAGGYNEQFF.

The rearrangement uses TRBV18 and TRBJ2-3; D remains unclear. The V end was cut by 1 base, the J end by 1 base, with 12 bases between. The CDR3 runs to 16 residues. Germline values: CDR1 KGHSH, CDR2 LQKENI. CDR3 loop: CASSPLATGGTDTQYF. Written as DNA, the CDR3 is TGTGCCAGCTCACCACTAGCCACTGGTGGCACAGATACGCAGTATTTT.

The rearrangement links TRBV6-5 to TRBJ1-2; no firm D call. The germline CDR1 and CDR2 sequences are MNHEY and SVGAGI. The V end lost 9 bases, the J end lost 5 bases, and 10 bases lay between the germline ends. The CDR3 spans 11 residues. In DNA form, the CDR3 reads TGTGCCAGGAGGCAGCCATATGGCTACACCTTC. This encodes CARRQPYGYTF.

V gene TRBV9 combines with J gene TRBJ1-4, with 12 bases identical to TRBD1. This CDR3 spans 14 amino acids. V gave up 4 bases and J gave up 8 bases; unmatched junction bases: 3. Germline V CDR1 and CDR2: SGDLS, YYNGEE. This CDR3 reads CASSRDRGREKLFF. CDR3 sequence (DNA): TGTGCCAGCAGCCGGGACAGGGGGCGAGAAAAACTGTTTTTT.